The rows below give T cell receptor beta chains drawn from one sample of a study of blood T cell repertoires in COVID-19. The data were produced by immunoSEQ multiplex PCR, yet TCRdb's version contains in-frame clones alone and is incomplete. The sample shows about 140,000 clones, 70% to 85% of them seen only once. Source material: peripheral blood. The receptors come from a woman aged 80 or over in a cohort sampled during active or convalescent COVID-19. The CDR3 runs from the conserved cysteine through the conserved F or W. The D gene is left open where the match is weak. Not every row has a clone size; where given, it reads once, few, many or a size class.

>TRBJ1-2|-|13|TRBV28|-
CASRPGVNYGYTF
TGTGCCAGCAGGCCTGGAGTGAACTATGGCTACACCTTC
>TRBJ1-5|-|13|TRBV28|-
CASSPTPDQPQHF
TGTGCCAGCAGCCCGACTCCTGATCAGCCCCAGCATTTT
>TRBJ1-3|-|13|TRBV5-1|-
CASSRGTGNTIYF
TGCGCCAGCAGCCGGGGGACTGGAAACACCATATATTTT
>TRBJ2-7|-|14|TRBV3-1/TRBV3-2|TRBD2
CASSRGLGRDEQYF
TGTGCCAGCAGCCGGGGACTAGGGCGCGACGAGCAGTACTTC
>TRBJ1-6|-|16|TRBV18|-
CASSHRSAGEHSPLHF
TGTGCCAGCTCACACCGGTCGGCGGGGGAACATTCACCCCTCCACTTT
>TRBJ1-4|once|16|TRBV11-2|-
CASSRPAGLGVEKLFF
TGTGCCAGCAGCAGACCGGCAGGGCTCGGTGTTGAAAAACTGTTTTTT
>TRBJ1-4|-|16|TRBV4-3|TRBD1
CASSQANRGQDEKLFF
TGCGCCAGCAGCCAAGCTAACAGGGGGCAGGATGAAAAACTGTTTTTT
>TRBJ1-1|-|13|TRBV12-3/TRBV12-4|-
CASRLTGYTEAFF
TGTGCCAGCAGACTAACAGGTTACACTGAAGCTTTCTTT
>TRBJ1-1|-|15|TRBV6-5|TRBD1
CASTRNFDRVTEAFF
TGTGCCAGCACCCGAAACTTCGACAGGGTTACTGAAGCTTTCTTT
>TRBJ1-1|-|13|TRBV14|-
CASSRQFNTEAFF
TGTGCCAGCAGCCGACAATTTAACACTGAAGCTTTCTTT
>TRBJ2-2|-|14|TRBV18|-
CASSPLLRAAELFF
TGTGCCAGCTCACCACTCCTCAGGGCCGCGGAGCTGTTTTTT
>TRBJ1-6|-|16|TRBV4-1|-
CASSAARGSYNSPLHF
TGCGCCAGCAGTGCTGCCAGGGGCTCCTATAATTCACCCCTCCACTTT
>TRBJ1-5|-|15|TRBV10-2|TRBD1
CASRDAGTANQPQHF
TGCGCCAGCAGGGACGCCGGGACAGCGAATCAGCCCCAGCATTTT
>TRBJ2-5|-|12|TRBV28|-
CASSSQAETQYF
TGTGCCAGCAGTTCGCAGGCCGAGACCCAGTACTTC
>TRBJ2-1|-|15|TRBV2|TRBD2
CASSGSVLAFNEQFF
TGTGCCAGCAGTGGTTCAGTACTAGCGTTCAATGAGCAGTTCTTC
>TRBJ2-1|-|15|TRBV27|-
CASSRKSSSYNEQFF
TGTGCCAGCAGCCGGAAATCTAGCTCCTACAATGAGCAGTTCTTC
>TRBJ2-1|-|14|TRBV19|-
CASSRGRVGNEQFF
TGTGCCAGTAGCCGAGGCAGGGTCGGCAATGAGCAGTTCTTC
>TRBJ1-5|-|16|TRBV24-1|-
CATSDDRGDDDQPQHF
TGTGCCACCAGTGACGACCGGGGGGACGACGATCAGCCCCAGCATTTT
>TRBJ1-1|once|15|TRBV6-5|-
CASSYSAGKGTEAFF
TGTGCCAGCAGTTACTCGGCAGGGAAAGGGACTGAAGCTTTCTTT
>TRBJ2-2|once|19|TRBV6-2/TRBV6-3|-
CASSYPATTPQTNTGELFF
TGTGCCAGCAGTTACCCAGCAACCACTCCGCAGACTAACACCGGGGAGCTGTTTTTT
>TRBJ1-1|-|15|TRBV9|-
CASSVVSGHWTEAFF
TGTGCCAGCAGCGTAGTTTCAGGACATTGGACTGAAGCTTTCTTT
>TRBJ1-1|-|13|TRBV6-5|-
CASRAGVNTEAFF
TGTGCCAGCAGAGCCGGGGTGAACACTGAAGCTTTCTTT
>TRBJ2-5|-|16|TRBV27|TRBD1
CASRRWDRAIDETQYF
TGTGCCAGCAGGAGATGGGACAGGGCCATAGACGAGACCCAGTACTTC
>TRBJ1-2|few|13|TRBV5-1|-
CASSTELLGAYTF
TGCGCCAGCAGCACGGAACTATTGGGTGCCTACACCTTC
>TRBJ2-2|many|13|TRBV2|TRBD1
CARGDRTTGELFF
TGTGCCAGGGGGGACAGAACCACCGGGGAGCTGTTTTTT
>TRBJ1-2|few|17|TRBV4-2|TRBD1
CASSPELRQGANYGYTF
TGTGCCAGCAGCCCTGAACTTCGACAGGGGGCTAACTATGGCTACACCTTC
>TRBJ2-1|-|15|TRBV6-6|TRBD2
CASSDGTSGWNEQFF
TGTGCCAGCAGTGATGGGACTAGCGGTTGGAATGAGCAGTTCTTC
>TRBJ2-3|few|14|TRBV27|-
CATSKGLDTDTQYF
TGTGCCACCTCGAAGGGGCTGGACACAGATACGCAGTATTTT
>TRBJ1-5|-|15|TRBV6-6|-
CASRDTGSGNQPQHF
TGTGCCAGCAGAGATACAGGGTCGGGCAATCAGCCCCAGCATTTT
>TRBJ1-2|once|13|TRBV10-1|-
CASRGGVIYGYTF
TGCGCCAGCAGGGGGGGGGTAATCTATGGCTACACCTTC
>TRBJ1-6|once|18|TRBV19|-
CASQKYGRAASYNSPLHF
TGTGCCAGCCAAAAATACGGCAGGGCCGCCTCCTATAATTCACCCCTCCACTTT
>TRBJ2-2|-|14|TRBV2|TRBD1
CASVSRGLTGELFF
TGTGCCAGCGTAAGCAGGGGGCTGACCGGGGAGCTGTTTTTT
>TRBJ1-5|-|14|TRBV28|-
CASSSAGSNQPQHF
TGTGCCAGCAGCTCCGCGGGTAGCAATCAGCCCCAGCATTTT
>TRBJ2-6|-|15|TRBV2|-
CASSGWRSGANVLTF
TGTGCCAGCAGTGGATGGAGGTCTGGGGCCAACGTCCTGACTTTC
>TRBJ2-5|-|15|TRBV24-1|TRBD2
CATSDATSGGETQYF
TGTGCCACCAGTGACGCTACTAGCGGGGGAGAGACCCAGTACTTC
>TRBJ1-1|many|14|TRBV10-3|-
CAITSRAGNTEAFF
TGTGCCATCACTTCCCGGGCGGGGAACACTGAAGCTTTCTTT
>TRBJ1-3|-|14|TRBV3-1/TRBV3-2|-
CASSRTDGGNTIYF
TGTGCCAGCAGCCGGACAGATGGTGGAAACACCATATATTTT
>TRBJ1-3|few|16|TRBV7-8|-
CASSRARGGGGNTIYF
TGTGCCAGCAGCCGAGCCAGGGGTGGAGGTGGAAACACCATATATTTT
>TRBJ1-4|-|15|TRBV5-6|TRBD1
CASSVRGGFDEKLFF
TGTGCCAGCAGCGTGAGAGGGGGCTTCGATGAAAAACTGTTTTTT
>TRBJ1-4|-|15|TRBV19|-
CASSQQVATNEKLFF
TGTGCCAGTAGCCAACAGGTCGCAACTAATGAAAAACTGTTTTTT
>TRBJ1-4|-|12|TRBV6-2/TRBV6-3|TRBD1
CASSLDRAVAFF
TGTGCCAGCAGCCTCGACAGGGCGGTGGCGTTTTTT
>TRBJ2-7|-|16|TRBV27|TRBD2
CASRDQSGTSVYEQYF
TGTGCCAGCAGAGACCAATCCGGGACTAGCGTCTACGAGCAGTACTTC
>TRBJ2-2|-|15|TRBV7-9|-
CASSRTLGGTGELFF
TGTGCCAGCAGCCGGACCTTGGGGGGAACCGGGGAGCTGTTTTTT
>TRBJ1-1|-|13|TRBV4-2|-
CASRPEGVTEAFF
TGTGCCAGCAGACCCGAAGGGGTCACTGAAGCTTTCTTT
>TRBJ2-5|-|13|TRBV3-1/TRBV3-2|TRBD2
CASSRQLAGPQYF
TGTGCCAGCAGCCGACAACTAGCGGGCCCCCAGTACTTC
>TRBJ2-2|-|16|TRBV7-2|TRBD1
CASSSNLRTGAGELFF
TGTGCCAGCAGCTCAAACCTCCGGACAGGGGCCGGGGAGCTGTTTTTT
>TRBJ1-1|-|15|TRBV2|-
CASSAPQRGTTEAFF
TGTGCCAGTTCTGCCCCTCAACGGGGGACCACTGAAGCTTTCTTT
>TRBJ1-3|-|16|TRBV3-1/TRBV3-2|-
CASSRTTGSSGNTIYF
TGTGCCAGCAGCCGAACAACAGGGAGCTCTGGAAACACCATATATTTT
>TRBJ2-3|-|13|TRBV11-2|TRBD2
CASSLLAGLAQYF
TGTGCCAGCAGCTTATTAGCGGGGCTTGCGCAGTATTTT
>TRBJ1-1|-|17|TRBV11-2|TRBD1
CASSLAGTGHMNTEAFF
TGTGCCAGCAGCTTAGCGGGGACAGGACACATGAACACTGAAGCTTTCTTT
>TRBJ1-1|-|12|TRBV6-6|-
CASIGEVTEAFF
TGTGCCAGCATCGGGGAGGTCACTGAAGCTTTCTTT
>TRBJ2-3|-|15|TRBV5-1|-
CASSVTWGSTDTQYF
TGCGCCAGCAGCGTGACCTGGGGCAGCACAGATACGCAGTATTTT
>TRBJ2-3|-|17|TRBV7-7|TRBD2
CASSPGRIAGMPDTQYF
TGTGCCAGCAGCCCGGGTAGGATAGCGGGGATGCCAGATACGCAGTATTTT
>TRBJ1-2|few|16|TRBV2|-
CASSEMRLKANYGYTF
TGTGCCAGCAGTGAAATGAGGCTGAAAGCTAACTATGGCTACACCTTC
>TRBJ2-1|-|18|TRBV7-3|TRBD2
CASSLSAASGGSGNEQFF
TGTGCCAGCAGCTTAAGTGCGGCTAGCGGGGGGAGTGGCAATGAGCAGTTCTTC
>TRBJ2-2|-|16|TRBV7-8|-
CASSMAGQTVAGELFF
TGTGCCAGCAGCATGGCCGGACAAACTGTGGCCGGGGAGCTGTTTTTT
>TRBJ2-2|-|16|TRBV10-1|-
CASRSKLRVPTGELFF
TGCGCCAGCAGGTCAAAGCTGAGGGTCCCCACCGGGGAGCTGTTTTTT
>TRBJ2-1|-|12|TRBV2|-
CASSETGDEQFF
TGTGCCAGCAGTGAAACGGGGGATGAGCAGTTCTTC
>TRBJ2-7|once|15|TRBV2|-
CASRTNRVSSYEQYF
TGTGCCAGCAGAACGAACAGGGTGAGCTCCTACGAGCAGTACTTC